This T cell receptor beta chain was profiled in a study of blood T cell repertoires in COVID-19. Data came from immunoSEQ multiplex PCR; TCRdb stores just in-frame clones and leaves some out. The sample carries hundreds of thousands of clones, 90% to 95% recorded once. J gave up 2 bases and V 4 bases, and 7 bases lay outside the gene matches. The CDR3 covers 16 residues. Germline CDR1 and CDR2: SGHRS and YFSETQ. This receptor was taken from a woman younger than 35 who had recovered from COVID-19. Sequenced input: peripheral blood. The V gene is TRBV5-1, the J gene TRBJ2-1; TRBD2 aligns across 9 bases. In nucleotides, the CDR3 is TGCGCCAGCAGCCTCCGACTAGCGGACGCCTACAATGAGCAGTTCTTC. Its translation: CASSLRLADAYNEQFF.